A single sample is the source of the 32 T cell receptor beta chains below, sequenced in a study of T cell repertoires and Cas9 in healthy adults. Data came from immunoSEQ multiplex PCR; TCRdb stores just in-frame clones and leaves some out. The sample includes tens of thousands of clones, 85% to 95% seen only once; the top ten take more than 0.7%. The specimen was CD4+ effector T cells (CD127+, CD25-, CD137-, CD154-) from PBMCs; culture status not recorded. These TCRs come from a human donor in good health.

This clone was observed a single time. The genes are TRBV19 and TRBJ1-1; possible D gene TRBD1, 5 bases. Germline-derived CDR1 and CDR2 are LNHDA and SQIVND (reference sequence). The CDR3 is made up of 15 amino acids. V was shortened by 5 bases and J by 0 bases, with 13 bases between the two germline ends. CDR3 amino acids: CASSALGLLNTEAFF. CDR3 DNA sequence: TGTGCCAGTAGTGCTTTGGGACTCTTGAACACTGAAGCTTTCTTT. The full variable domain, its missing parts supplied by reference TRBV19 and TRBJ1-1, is DGGITQSPKYLFRKEGQNVTLSCEQNLNHDAMYWYRQDPGQGLRLIYYSQIVNDFQKGDIAEGYSVSREKKESFPLTVTSAQKNPTAFYLCASSALGLLNTEAFFGQGTRLTVV.

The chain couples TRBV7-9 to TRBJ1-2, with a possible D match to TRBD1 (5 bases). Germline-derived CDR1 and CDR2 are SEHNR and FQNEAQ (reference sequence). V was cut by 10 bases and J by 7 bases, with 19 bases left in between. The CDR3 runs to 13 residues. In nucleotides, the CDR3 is TGTGCCACCGTCCTGGAGGGGCGGGGTGGCTACACCTTC. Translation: CATVLEGRGGYTF.

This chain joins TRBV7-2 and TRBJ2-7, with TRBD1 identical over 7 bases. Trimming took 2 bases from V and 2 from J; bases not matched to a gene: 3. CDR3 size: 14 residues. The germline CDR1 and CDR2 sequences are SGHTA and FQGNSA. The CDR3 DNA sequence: TGTGCCAGCAGCTTACGGGACAGAACCTACGAGCAGTACTTC. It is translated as CASSLRDRTYEQYF.

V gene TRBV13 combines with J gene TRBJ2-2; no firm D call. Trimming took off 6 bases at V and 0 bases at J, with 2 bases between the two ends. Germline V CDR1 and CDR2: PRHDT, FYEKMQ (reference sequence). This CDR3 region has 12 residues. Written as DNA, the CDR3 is TGTGCCAGCAGACCGAACACCGGGGAGCTGTTTTTT. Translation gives CASRPNTGELFF.

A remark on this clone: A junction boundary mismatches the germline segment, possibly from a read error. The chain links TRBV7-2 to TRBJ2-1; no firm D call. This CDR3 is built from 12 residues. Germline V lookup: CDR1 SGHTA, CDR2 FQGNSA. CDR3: CASSAMGNGQFF. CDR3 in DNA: TGTGCCAGCAGCGCCATGGGAAATGGGCAGTTCTTC.

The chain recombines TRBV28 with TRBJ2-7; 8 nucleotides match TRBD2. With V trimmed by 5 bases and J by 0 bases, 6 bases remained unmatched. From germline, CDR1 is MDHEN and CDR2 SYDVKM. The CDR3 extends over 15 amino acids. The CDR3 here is CASSPLAGISYEQYV. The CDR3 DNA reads TGTGCCAGCAGTCCCCTAGCGGGCATCTCCTACGAGCAGTACGTC.

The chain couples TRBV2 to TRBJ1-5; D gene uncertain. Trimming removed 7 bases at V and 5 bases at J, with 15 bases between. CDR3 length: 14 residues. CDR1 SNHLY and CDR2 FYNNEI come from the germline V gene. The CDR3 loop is CASKKGWRDQPQHF. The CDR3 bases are TGTGCCAGCAAGAAGGGATGGAGGGATCAGCCCCAGCATTTT. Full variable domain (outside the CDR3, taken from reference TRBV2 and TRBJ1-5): EPEVTQTPSHQVTQMGQEVILRCVPISNHLYFYWYRQILGQKVEFLVSFYNNEISEKSEIFDDQFSVERPDGSNFTLKIRSTKLEDSAMYFCASKKGWRDQPQHFGDGTRLSIL.

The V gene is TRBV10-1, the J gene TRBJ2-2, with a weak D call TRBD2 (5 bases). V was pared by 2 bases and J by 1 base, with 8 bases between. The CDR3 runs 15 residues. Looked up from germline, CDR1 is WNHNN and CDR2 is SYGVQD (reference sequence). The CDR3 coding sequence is TGCGCCAGCAGTGAGAGACTACTGAACACCGGGGAGCTGTTTTTT. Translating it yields CASSERLLNTGELFF.

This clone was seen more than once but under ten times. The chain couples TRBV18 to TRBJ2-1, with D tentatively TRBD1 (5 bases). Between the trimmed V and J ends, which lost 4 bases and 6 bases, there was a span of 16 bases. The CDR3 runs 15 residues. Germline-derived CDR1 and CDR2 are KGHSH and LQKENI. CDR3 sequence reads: CASSQSRDNGNEQFF. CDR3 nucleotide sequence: TGTGCCAGCTCACAGTCCAGGGATAATGGCAATGAGCAGTTCTTC.

CDR3 in DNA: TGCGCCAGCAGCTCCGGGACCAACACTGAAGCTTTCTTT. Translation: CASSSGTNTEAFF. The chain is built from TRBV5-1 and TRBJ1-1, with a possible D match to TRBD1 (5 bases). CDR3 length equals 13 residues. CDR1 is SGHRS and CDR2 is YFSETQ in the germline V gene. Trimming pared 3 bases from V and 2 bases from J, leaving 8 bases between. The full variable domain, in which reference TRBV5-1 and TRBJ1-1 provide the parts outside the CDR3, is KAGVTQTPRYLIKTRGQQVTLSCSPISGHRSVSWYQQTPGQGLQFLFEYFSETQRNKGNFPGRFSGRQFSNSRSEMNVSTLELGDSALYLCASSSGTNTEAFFGQGTRLTVV.

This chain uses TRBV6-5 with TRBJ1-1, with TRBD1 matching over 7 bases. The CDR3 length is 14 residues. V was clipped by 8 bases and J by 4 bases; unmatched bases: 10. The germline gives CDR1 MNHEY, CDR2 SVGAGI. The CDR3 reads CASVPGQYSTEAFF. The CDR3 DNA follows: TGTGCCAGCGTGCCGGGACAGTATAGCACTGAAGCTTTCTTT.

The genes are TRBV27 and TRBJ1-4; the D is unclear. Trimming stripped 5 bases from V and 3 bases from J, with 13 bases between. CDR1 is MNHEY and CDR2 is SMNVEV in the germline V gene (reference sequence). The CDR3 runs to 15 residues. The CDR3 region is CASSPREFANEKLFF. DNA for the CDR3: TGTGCCAGCAGTCCGCGGGAATTTGCTAATGAAAAACTGTTTTTT.

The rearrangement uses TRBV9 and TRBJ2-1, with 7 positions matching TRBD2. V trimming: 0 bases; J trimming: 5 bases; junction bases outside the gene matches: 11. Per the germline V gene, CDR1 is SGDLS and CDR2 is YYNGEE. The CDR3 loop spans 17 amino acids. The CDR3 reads CASSVERTGGKNNEQFF. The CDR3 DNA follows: TGTGCCAGCAGCGTAGAGCGGACGGGAGGAAAGAACAATGAGCAGTTCTTC.

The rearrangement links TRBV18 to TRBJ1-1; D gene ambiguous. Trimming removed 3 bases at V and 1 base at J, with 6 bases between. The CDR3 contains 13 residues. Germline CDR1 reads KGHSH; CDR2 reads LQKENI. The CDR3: CASSPFRNTEAFF. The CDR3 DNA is TGTGCCAGCTCACCCTTCAGGAACACTGAAGCTTTCTTT.

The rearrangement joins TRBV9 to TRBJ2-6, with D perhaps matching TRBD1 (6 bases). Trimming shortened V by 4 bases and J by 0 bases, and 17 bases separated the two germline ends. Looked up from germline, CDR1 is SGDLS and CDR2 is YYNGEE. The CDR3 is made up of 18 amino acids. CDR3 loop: CASSPRGSTLSGANVLTF. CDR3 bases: TGTGCCAGCAGCCCCAGGGGTTCTACCCTCTCTGGGGCCAACGTCCTGACTTTC. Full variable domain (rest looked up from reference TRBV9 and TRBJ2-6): DSGVTQTPKHLITATGQRVTLRCSPRSGDLSVYWYQQSLDQGLQFLIQYYNGEERAKGNILERFSAQQFPDLHSELNLSSLELGDSALYFCASSPRGSTLSGANVLTFGAGSRLTVL.

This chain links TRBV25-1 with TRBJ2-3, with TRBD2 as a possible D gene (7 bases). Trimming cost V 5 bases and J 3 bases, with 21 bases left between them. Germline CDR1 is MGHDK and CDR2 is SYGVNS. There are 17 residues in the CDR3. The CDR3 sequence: CASSLAKGGADTDTQYF. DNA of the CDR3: TGTGCCAGCAGTCTAGCTAAAGGGGGGGCGGATACAGATACGCAGTATTTT.

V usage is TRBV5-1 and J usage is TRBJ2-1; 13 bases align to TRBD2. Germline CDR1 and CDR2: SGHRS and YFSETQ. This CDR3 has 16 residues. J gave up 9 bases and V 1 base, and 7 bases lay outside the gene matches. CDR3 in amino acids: CASSLSTSGGAGEQFF. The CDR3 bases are TGCGCCAGCAGCTTGAGCACTAGCGGGGGGGCCGGTGAGCAGTTCTTC.

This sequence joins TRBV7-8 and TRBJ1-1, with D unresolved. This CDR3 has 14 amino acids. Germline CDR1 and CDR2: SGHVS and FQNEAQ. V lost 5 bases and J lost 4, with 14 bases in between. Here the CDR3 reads CASSPNIGFTEAFF. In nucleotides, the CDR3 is TGTGCCAGCAGCCCGAATATAGGTTTCACTGAAGCTTTCTTT.

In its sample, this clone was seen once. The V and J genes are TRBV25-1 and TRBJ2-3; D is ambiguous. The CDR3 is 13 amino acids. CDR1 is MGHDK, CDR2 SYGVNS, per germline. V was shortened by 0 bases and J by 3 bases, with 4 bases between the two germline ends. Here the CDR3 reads CASSEYRTDTQYF. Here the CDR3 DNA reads TGTGCCAGCAGTGAATATAGGACAGATACGCAGTATTTT.

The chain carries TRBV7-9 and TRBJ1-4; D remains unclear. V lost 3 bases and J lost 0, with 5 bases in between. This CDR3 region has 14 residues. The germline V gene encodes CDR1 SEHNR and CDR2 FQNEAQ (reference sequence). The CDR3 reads CASSLNPTNEKLFF. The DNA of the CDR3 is TGTGCCAGCAGCTTGAACCCAACTAATGAAAAACTGTTTTTT.

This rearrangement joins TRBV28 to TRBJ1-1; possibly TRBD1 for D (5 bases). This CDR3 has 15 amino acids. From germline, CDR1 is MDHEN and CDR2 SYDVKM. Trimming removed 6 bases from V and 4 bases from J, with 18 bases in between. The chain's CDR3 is CASSLRRAGGTEAFF. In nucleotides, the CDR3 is TGTGCCAGCAGCCTTAGACGGGCCGGGGGCACTGAAGCTTTCTTT.

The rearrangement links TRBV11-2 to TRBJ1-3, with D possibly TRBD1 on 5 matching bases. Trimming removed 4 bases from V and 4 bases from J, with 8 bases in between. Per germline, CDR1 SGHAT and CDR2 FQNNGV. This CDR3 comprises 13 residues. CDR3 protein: CASSSSGGNTIYF. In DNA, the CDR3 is TGTGCCAGCAGCTCCTCAGGGGGAAACACCATATATTTT.

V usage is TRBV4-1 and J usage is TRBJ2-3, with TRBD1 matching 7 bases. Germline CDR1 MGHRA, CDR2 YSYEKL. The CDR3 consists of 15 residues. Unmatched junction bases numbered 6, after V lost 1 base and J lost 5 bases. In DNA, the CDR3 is TGCGCCAGCAGCCAAGTCGGGCAGGGGGAAGATACGCAGTATTTT. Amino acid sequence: CASSQVGQGEDTQYF.

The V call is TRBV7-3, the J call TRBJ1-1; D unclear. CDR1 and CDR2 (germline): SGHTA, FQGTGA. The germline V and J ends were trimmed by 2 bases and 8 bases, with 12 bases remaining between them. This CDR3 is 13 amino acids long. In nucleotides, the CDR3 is TGTGCCAGCAGCTTATCGGGTGGGGTCGAAGCTTTCTTT. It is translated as CASSLSGGVEAFF.

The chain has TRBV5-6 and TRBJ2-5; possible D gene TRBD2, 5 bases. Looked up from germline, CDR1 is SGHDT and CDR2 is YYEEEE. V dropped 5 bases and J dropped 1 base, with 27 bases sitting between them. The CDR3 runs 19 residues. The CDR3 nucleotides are TGTGCCAGCAGACGAGGACCTTCTCGGGGAGTAGCCGGCCAAGAGACCCAGTACTTC. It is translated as CASRRGPSRGVAGQETQYF.

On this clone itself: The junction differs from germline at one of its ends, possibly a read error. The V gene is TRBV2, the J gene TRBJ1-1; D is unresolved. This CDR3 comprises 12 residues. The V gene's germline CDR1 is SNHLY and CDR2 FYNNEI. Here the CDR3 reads CASREVVLEAFF. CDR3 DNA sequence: TGTGCCAGCAGAGAAGTAGTACTTGAAGCTTTCTTT. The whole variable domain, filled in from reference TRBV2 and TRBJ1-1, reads EPEVTQTPSHQVTQMGQEVILRCVPISNHLYFYWYRQILGQKVEFLVSFYNNEISEKSEIFDDQFSVERPDGSNFTLKIRSTKLEDSAMYFCASREVVLEAFFGQGTRLTVV.

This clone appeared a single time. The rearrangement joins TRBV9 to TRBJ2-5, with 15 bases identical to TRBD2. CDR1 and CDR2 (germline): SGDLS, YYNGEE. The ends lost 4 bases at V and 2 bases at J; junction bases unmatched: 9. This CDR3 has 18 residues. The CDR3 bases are TGTGCCAGCAGCCCCGGGACTAGCGGGGGGCTTCTTCAAGAGACCCAGTACTTC. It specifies CASSPGTSGGLLQETQYF.

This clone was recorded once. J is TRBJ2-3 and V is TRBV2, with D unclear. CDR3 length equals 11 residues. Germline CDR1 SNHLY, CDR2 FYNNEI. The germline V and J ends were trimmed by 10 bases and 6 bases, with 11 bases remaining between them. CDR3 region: CATTAFDTQYF. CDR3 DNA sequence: TGTGCCACCACAGCATTTGATACGCAGTATTTT.

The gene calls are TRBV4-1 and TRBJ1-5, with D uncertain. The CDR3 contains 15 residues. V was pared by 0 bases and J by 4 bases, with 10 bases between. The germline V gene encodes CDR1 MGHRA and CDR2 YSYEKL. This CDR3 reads CASSQERRSNQPQHF. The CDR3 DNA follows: TGCGCCAGCAGCCAAGAAAGGAGGTCTAATCAGCCCCAGCATTTT.

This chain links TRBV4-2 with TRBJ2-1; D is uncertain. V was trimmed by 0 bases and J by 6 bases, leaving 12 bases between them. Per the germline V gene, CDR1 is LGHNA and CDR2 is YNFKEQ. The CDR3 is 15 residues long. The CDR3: CASSQEQEPSNEQFF. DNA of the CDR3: TGTGCCAGCAGCCAAGAACAAGAACCTTCCAATGAGCAGTTCTTC.

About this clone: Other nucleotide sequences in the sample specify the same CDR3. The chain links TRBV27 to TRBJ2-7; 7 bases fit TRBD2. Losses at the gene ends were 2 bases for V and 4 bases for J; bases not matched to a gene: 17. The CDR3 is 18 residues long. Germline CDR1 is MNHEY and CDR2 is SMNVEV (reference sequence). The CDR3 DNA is TGTGCCAGCAGTTTAGGGCTCGAAAACCGCGGGAGTAGGTACGAGCAGTACGTC. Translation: CASSLGLENRGSRYEQYV.

CDR3 nucleotide sequence: TGTGCCAGCAGCCCCATCGTAGGGCGGATACAAGAGACCCAGTACTTC. Protein: CASSPIVGRIQETQYF. The genes are TRBV7-8 and TRBJ2-5; D uncertain. The germline V gene encodes CDR1 SGHVS and CDR2 FQNEAQ. The CDR3 runs to 16 residues. Trimming shortened V by 5 bases and J by 2 bases, and 18 bases separated the two germline ends.